What follows describes a single T cell receptor beta chain. No antigen is known for it. This sample stems from a study of T cell responses to AZD1222 COVID-19 vaccine. At the level of the study: Second doses at about 4 or about 12 weeks were pooled. Study-level results: It was only after the peak T cell response that any repertoires were sampled. Females outnumbered males among donors, who were mostly white British; clonal diversity was possibly underestimated. As reported, nearly half of all spike-specific TCRs target variant regions that are unmutated.

The table came from immunoSEQ multiplex PCR; TCRdb's copy has only in-frame clones and leaves some out. The profile shows 90,000 to 150,000 clones, roughly 90% of them singletons. Per the germline V gene, CDR1 is LGHDT and CDR2 is YNNKEL (reference sequence). The CDR3 has 11 amino acids. V shed 2 bases and J shed 2 bases, with 1 base lying between them. This sequence was found in an adult in good health. Sequencing used peripheral blood, obtained on day 0 of AZD1222 vaccination. V usage is TRBV3-1 (or the pseudogene TRBV3-2) and J usage is TRBJ2-7; D unclear. CDR3 coding DNA: TGTGCCAGCAGCCAACCCTACGAGCAGTACTTC. This sequence encodes CASSQPYEQYF.